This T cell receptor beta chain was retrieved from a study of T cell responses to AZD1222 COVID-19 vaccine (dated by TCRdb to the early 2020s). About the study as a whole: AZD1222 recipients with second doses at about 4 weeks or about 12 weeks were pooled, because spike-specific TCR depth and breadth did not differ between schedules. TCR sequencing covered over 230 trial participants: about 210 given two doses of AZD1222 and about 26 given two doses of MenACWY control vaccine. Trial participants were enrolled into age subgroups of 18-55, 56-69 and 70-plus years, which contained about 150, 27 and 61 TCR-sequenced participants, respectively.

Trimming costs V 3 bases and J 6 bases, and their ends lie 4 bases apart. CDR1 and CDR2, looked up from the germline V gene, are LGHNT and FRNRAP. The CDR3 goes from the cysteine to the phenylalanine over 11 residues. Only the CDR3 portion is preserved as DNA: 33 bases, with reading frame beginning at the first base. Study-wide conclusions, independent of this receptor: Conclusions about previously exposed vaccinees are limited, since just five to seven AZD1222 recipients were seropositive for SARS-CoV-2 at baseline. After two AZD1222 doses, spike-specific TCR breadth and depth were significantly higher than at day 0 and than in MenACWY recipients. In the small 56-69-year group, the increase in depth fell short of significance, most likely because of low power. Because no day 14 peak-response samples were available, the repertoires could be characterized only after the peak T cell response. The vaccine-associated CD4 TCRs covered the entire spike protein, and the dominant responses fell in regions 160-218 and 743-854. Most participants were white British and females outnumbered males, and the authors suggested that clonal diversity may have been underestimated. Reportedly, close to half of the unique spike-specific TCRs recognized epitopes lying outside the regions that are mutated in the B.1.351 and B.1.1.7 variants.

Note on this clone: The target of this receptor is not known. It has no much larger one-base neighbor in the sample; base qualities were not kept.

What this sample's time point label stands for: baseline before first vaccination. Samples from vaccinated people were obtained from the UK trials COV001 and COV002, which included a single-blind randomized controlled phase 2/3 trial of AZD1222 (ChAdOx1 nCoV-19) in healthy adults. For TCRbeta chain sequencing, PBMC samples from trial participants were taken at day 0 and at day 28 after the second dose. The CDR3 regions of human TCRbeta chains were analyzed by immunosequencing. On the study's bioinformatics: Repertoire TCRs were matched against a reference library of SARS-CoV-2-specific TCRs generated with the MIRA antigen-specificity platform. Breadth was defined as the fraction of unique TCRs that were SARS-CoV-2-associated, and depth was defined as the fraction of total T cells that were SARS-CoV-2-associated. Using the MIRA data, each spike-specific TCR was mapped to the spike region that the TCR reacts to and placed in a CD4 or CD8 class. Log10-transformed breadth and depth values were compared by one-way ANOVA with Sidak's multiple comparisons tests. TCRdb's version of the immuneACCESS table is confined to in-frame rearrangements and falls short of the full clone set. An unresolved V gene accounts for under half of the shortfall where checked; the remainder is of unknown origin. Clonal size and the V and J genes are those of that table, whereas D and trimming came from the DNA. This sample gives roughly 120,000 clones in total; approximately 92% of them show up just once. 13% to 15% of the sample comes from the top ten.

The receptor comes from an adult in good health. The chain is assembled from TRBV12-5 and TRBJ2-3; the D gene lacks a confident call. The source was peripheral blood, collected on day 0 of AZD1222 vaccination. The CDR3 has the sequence CASGLGDTQYF. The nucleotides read TGTGCTAGTGGTTTAGGTGATACGCAGTATTTT.